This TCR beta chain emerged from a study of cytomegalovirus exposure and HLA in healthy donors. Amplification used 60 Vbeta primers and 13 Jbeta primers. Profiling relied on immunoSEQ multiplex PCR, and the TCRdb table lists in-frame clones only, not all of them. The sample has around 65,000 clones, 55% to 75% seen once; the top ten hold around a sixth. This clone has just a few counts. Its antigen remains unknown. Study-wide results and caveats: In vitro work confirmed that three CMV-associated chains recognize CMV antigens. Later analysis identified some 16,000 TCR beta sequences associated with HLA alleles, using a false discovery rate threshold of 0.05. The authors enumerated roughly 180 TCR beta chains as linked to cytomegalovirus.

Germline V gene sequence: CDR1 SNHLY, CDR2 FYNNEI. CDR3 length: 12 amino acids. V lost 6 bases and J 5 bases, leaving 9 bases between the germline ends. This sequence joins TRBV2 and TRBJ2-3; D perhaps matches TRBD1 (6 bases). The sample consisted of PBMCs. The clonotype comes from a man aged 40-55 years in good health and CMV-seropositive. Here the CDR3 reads CASRGAGDTQYF. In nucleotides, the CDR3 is TGTGCCAGCAGGGGGGCGGGAGATACGCAGTATTTT. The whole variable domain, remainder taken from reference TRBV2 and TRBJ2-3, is EPEVTQTPSHQVTQMGQEVILRCVPISNHLYFYWYRQILGQKVEFLVSFYNNEISEKSEIFDDQFSVERPDGSNFTLKIRSTKLEDSAMYFCASRGAGDTQYFGPGTRLTVL.